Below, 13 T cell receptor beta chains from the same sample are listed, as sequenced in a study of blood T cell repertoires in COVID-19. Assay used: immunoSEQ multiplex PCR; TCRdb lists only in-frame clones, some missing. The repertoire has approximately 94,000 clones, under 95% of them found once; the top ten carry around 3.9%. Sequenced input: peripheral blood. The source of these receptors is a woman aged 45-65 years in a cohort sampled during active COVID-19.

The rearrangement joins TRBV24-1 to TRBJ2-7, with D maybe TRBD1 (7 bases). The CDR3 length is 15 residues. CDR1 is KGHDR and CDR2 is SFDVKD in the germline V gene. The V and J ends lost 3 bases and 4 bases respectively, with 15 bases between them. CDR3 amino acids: CATSDGRDRLYEQYF. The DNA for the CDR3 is TGTGCCACCAGTGATGGGCGGGACAGATTATACGAGCAGTACTTC.

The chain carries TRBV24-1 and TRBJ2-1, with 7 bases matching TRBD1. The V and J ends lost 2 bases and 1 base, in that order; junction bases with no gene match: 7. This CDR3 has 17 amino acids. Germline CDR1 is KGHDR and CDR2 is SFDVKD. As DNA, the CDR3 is TGTGCCACCAGTGATTCCGCACCGGGACAGTCCTACAATGAGCAGTTCTTC. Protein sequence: CATSDSAPGQSYNEQFF.

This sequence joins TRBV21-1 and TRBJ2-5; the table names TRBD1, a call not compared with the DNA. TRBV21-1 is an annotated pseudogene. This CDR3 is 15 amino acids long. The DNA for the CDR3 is TGTGCCAGCAGCACACATAGAACAGGGTACGAGACCCAGTACTTC. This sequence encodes CASSTHRTGYETQYF.

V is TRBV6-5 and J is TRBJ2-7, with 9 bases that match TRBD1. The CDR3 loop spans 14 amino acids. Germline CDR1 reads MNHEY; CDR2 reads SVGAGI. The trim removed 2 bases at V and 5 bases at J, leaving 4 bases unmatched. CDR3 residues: CASSYDRGRDEQYF. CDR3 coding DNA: TGTGCCAGCAGTTACGACAGGGGGAGGGACGAGCAGTACTTC.

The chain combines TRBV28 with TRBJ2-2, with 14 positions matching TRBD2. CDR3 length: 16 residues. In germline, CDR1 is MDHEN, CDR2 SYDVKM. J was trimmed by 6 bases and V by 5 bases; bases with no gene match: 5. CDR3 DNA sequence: TGTGCCAGCAGTCTCGGACTAGCGGGAGGCTCCGGGGAGCTGTTTTTT. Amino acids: CASSLGLAGGSGELFF. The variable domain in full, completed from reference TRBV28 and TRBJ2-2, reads DVKVTQSSRYLVKRTGEKVFLECVQDMDHENMFWYRQDPGLGLRLIYFSYDVKMKEKGDIPEGYSVSREKKERFSLILESASTNQTSMYLCASSLGLAGGSGELFFGEGSRLTVL.

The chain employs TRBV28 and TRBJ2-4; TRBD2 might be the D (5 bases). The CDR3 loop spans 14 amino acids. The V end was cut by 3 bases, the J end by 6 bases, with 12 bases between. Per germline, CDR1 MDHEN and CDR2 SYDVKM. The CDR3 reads CASSLSERRNIQYF. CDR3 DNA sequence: TGTGCCAGCAGTTTGTCGGAGCGGCGAAACATTCAGTACTTC.

CDR3 nucleotides: TGTGCCAGTAGGAGTGCAGGGCGAACTTATGGCTACACCTTC. This codes for CASRSAGRTYGYTF. This rearrangement joins TRBV19 to TRBJ1-2; D possibly corresponds to TRBD1 (5 bases). This CDR3 is built from 14 residues. Trimming stripped 6 bases from V and 5 bases from J, with 16 bases between. Germline V gene data show CDR1 as LNHDA and CDR2 as SQIVND (reference sequence).

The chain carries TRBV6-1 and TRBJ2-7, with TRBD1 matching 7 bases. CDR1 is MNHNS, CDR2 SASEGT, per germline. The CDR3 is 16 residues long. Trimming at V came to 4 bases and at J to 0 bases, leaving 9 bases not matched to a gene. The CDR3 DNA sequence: TGTGCCAGCAGTGCGGCTTGGGACAGAAACTCCTACGAGCAGTACTTC. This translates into CASSAAWDRNSYEQYF.

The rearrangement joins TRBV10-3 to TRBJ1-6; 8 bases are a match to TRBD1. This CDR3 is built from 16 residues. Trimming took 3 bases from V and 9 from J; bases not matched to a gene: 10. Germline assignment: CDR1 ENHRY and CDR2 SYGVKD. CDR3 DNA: TGTGCCATCAGTGACGACAGGGGCGGACAAGGTTCACCCCTCCACTTT. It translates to CAISDDRGGQGSPLHF.

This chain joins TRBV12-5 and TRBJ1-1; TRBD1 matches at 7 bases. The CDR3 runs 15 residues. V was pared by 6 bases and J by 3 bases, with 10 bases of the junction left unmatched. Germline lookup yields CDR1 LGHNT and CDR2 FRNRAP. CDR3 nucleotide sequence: TGTGCTAGTGGGGCCACAGGGGTGCCCTACACTGAAGCTTTCTTT. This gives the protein CASGATGVPYTEAFF.

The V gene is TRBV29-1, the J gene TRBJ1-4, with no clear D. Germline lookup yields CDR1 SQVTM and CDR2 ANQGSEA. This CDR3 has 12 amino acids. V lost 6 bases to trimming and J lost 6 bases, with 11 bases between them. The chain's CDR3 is CSVGLPDEKLFF. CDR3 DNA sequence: TGCAGCGTAGGACTGCCGGATGAAAAACTGTTTTTT.

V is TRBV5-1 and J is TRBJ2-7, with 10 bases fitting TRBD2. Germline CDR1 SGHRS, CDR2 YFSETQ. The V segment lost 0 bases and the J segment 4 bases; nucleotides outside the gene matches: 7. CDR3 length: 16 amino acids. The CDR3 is CASSLGSSGSYYEQYF. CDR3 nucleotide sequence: TGCGCCAGCAGCTTGGGGTCTAGCGGGAGTTATTACGAGCAGTACTTC.

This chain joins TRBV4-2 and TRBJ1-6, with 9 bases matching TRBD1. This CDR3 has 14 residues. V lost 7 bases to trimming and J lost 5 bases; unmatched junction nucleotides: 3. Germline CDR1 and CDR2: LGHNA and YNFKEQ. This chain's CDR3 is CASKGDRDNSPLHF. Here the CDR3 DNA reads TGTGCCAGCAAGGGGGACAGGGATAATTCACCCCTCCACTTT.